One and the same sample provided the 16 T cell receptor beta chains below, sequenced in a study of blood T cells in healthy people across ages. Sample-barcoded 5' priming and a J-beta primer mix drove a second PCR of about 6 to 12 cycles. TCRdb re-analysed the 5' RACE reads in MiXCR, keeping a single row per CDR3 protein. The data show some 1,000,000 distinct CDR3 sequences, around 25% seen once. The same sample was also studied in work on T cells of mothers and their children.

Sequenced input: blood. These receptors originate from a girl aged 2-10 years in good health.

A few counts support this clonotype. The chain joins TRBV12-3 or TRBV12-4 to TRBJ2-3; 7 bases align to TRBD2. CDR3 size: 15 residues. V gave up 5 bases and J gave up 4 bases; unmatched junction bases: 9. CDR3 sequence reads: CASSPGGSRSDTQYF. The CDR3 nucleotides are TGTGCCAGCAGTCCCGGCGGGAGTCGCTCAGATACGCAGTATTTT.

The rearrangement joins TRBV18 to TRBJ2-7; 9 positions match TRBD1. The CDR3 length is 16 residues. After removal of 4 bases from V and 6 bases from J, the junction contained 13 bases not matched to a gene. Germline V gene lookup returns CDR1 KGHSH and CDR2 LQKENI. CDR3 sequence: CASSQMFEQGAGEQYF. CDR3 DNA sequence: TGTGCCAGCTCACAGATGTTTGAACAGGGGGCAGGCGAGCAGTACTTC.

This clonotype turned up a few times. The chain joins TRBV6-6 to TRBJ1-5; weak D call: TRBD1 (6 bases). V shed 2 bases and J shed 7 bases, with 12 bases lying between them. CDR3 length equals 14 residues. Germline CDR1 is MNHNY and CDR2 is SVGAGI (reference sequence). The chain's CDR3 is CASSYLDRRQPQHF. The CDR3 DNA reads as TGTGCCAGCAGTTACCTAGACAGGAGGCAGCCCCAGCATTTT.

V usage is TRBV7-9 and J usage is TRBJ1-4, with 7 bases that match TRBD1. V lost 4 bases, J lost 8 bases, and 7 bases stayed unmatched. CDR3 length: 14 residues. Per germline, CDR1 SEHNR and CDR2 FQNEAQ (reference sequence). CDR3 DNA: TGTGCCAGCAGCTCAACAGGGGTCTGGGAAAAACTGTTTTTT. This sequence encodes CASSSTGVWEKLFF.

The J gene is TRBJ2-7, the V gene TRBV12-3 or TRBV12-4; the match to TRBD1 covers 10 bases. The CDR3 extends over 16 amino acids. Germline trimming cut 4 bases from V and 2 bases from J; bases unmatched to any gene: 8. CDR3 protein: CASSSIRQGAPYEQYF. The CDR3 bases are TGTGCCAGCAGTTCGATTAGACAGGGGGCTCCCTACGAGCAGTACTTC.

This clonotype has a count of ten or more. The chain is built from TRBV11-2 and TRBJ2-1; unclear D gene. The CDR3 is made up of 12 amino acids. Trimming shortened V by 2 bases and J by 6 bases, and 5 bases separated the two germline ends. CDR1 and CDR2 (germline): SGHAT, FQNNGV. CDR3 region: CASSLNPNEQFF. Here the CDR3 DNA reads TGTGCCAGCAGCTTAAACCCCAATGAGCAGTTCTTC.

The V and J genes are TRBV12-3 or TRBV12-4 and TRBJ1-1; D ambiguous. This CDR3 is built from 14 residues. V was trimmed by 5 bases and J by 2 bases, leaving 12 bases between them. As DNA, the CDR3 is TGTGCCAGCAGTACACAACACGCCAACACTGAAGCTTTCTTT. This codes for CASSTQHANTEAFF.

This clonotype was detected many times. V and J are TRBV28 and TRBJ1-4; D gene uncertain. Trimming removed 2 bases at V and 8 bases at J, with 3 bases between. This CDR3 is built from 11 residues. Germline lookup yields CDR1 MDHEN and CDR2 SYDVKM. The CDR3, as DNA: TGTGCCAGCAGTTTAACCGAAAAACTGTTTTTT. Translated: CASSLTEKLFF.

V gene TRBV28 combines with J gene TRBJ2-1; 7 nucleotides match TRBD2. This CDR3 spans 14 amino acids. With 5 bases clipped from V and 7 bases from J, the junction kept 8 bases outside the gene matches. From germline, CDR1 is MDHEN and CDR2 SYDVKM. CDR3 loop: CASSKTSSWNEQFF. CDR3 DNA: TGTGCCAGCAGTAAGACTAGCTCGTGGAATGAGCAGTTCTTC.

V and J are TRBV20-1 and TRBJ2-5, with TRBD1 identical over 7 bases. The J call is uncertain, as TRBJ2-1 better fits the DNA end. CDR1 DFQATT and CDR2 SNEGSKA come from the germline V gene (reference sequence). The CDR3 sequence is 15 residues long. The CDR3: CSARAPEGAPTEQFF. The CDR3 DNA reads TGCAGTGCTAGGGCGCCAGAGGGGGCTCCCACTGAGCAGTTCTTC.

This clonotype has just a few counts. The V call is TRBV3-1, the J call TRBJ2-1; unclear D gene. There are 12 residues in the CDR3. The ends were cut back, 3 bases at V and 4 bases at J, with 4 bases in the middle. Germline lookup yields CDR1 LGHDT and CDR2 YNNKEL (reference sequence). The CDR3, as DNA: TGTGCCAGCAGCCATGAATACAATGAGCAGTTCTTC. This codes for CASSHEYNEQFF.

This clonotype appeared a few times. The CDR3 loop is CASSSRRTGGTGELFF. The CDR3 nucleotides read TGTGCCAGCAGTTCTCGCCGGACAGGGGGCACCGGGGAGCTGTTTTTT. V gene TRBV27 combines with J gene TRBJ2-2, with TRBD1 identical over 10 bases. The CDR3 consists of 16 residues. Trimming removed 4 bases from V and 4 bases from J; junction bases left unmatched: 6. Germline loops: CDR1 MNHEY, CDR2 SMNVEV (reference sequence).

There are a few counts of this clonotype. The chain links TRBV27 to TRBJ2-1, with D possibly being TRBD2 (5 bases). Looked up from germline, CDR1 is MNHEY and CDR2 is SMNVEV (reference sequence). Deletions cut 3 bases from V and 8 bases from J, with 17 bases between. CDR3 length: 15 amino acids. CDR3: CASSFSGSTGDEQFF. CDR3 DNA: TGTGCCAGCAGTTTTTCGGGATCTACCGGGGATGAGCAGTTCTTC.

The J gene is TRBJ2-2, the V gene TRBV6-1; 9 bases are shared with TRBD1. The germline gives CDR1 MNHNS, CDR2 SASEGT. The length of the CDR3 is 17 residues. Trimming took 0 bases from V and 4 from J; bases not matched to a gene: 6. Here the CDR3 reads CASSEALRTGATGELFF. In DNA form, the CDR3 reads TGTGCCAGCAGTGAAGCGCTTCGGACAGGGGCCACCGGGGAGCTGTTTTTT.

This rearrangement joins TRBV9 to TRBJ1-2; D perhaps matches TRBD1 (5 bases). Germline CDR1 is SGDLS and CDR2 is YYNGEE. Trimming removed 0 bases from V and 4 bases from J, with 10 bases in between. CDR3 length equals 14 residues. The CDR3 nucleotides are TGTGCCAGCAGCGTAGAAGGGGTCGCCTATGGCTACACCTTC. It specifies CASSVEGVAYGYTF.

CDR3 in amino acids: CASSAGLADNEQFF. The CDR3 DNA reads TGTGCCAGCAGCGCGGGACTAGCGGACAATGAGCAGTTCTTC. The V call is TRBV7-3, the J call TRBJ2-5, with 11 bases aligning to TRBD2. TRBJ2-1 explains the end of the DNA better; the J call may be wrong. The germline V gene has CDR1 SGHTA and CDR2 FQGTGA. The CDR3 totals 14 residues.